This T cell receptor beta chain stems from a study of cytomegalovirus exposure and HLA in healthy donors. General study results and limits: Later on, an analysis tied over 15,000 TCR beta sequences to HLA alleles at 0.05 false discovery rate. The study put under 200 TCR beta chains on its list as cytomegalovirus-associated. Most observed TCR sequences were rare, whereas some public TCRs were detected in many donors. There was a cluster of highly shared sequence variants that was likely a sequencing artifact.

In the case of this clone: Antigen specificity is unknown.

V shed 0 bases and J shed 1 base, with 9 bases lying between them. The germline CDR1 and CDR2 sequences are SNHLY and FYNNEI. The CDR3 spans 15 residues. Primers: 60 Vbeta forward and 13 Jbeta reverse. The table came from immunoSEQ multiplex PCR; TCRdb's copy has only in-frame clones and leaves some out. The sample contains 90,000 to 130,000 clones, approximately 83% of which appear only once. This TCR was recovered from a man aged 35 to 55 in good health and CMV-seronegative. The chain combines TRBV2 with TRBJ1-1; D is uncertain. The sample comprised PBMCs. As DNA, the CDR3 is TGTGCCAGCAGTGAAGCGCGATCGGGGAACACTGAAGCTTTCTTT. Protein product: CASSEARSGNTEAFF.